Listed below are T cell receptor beta chains from one sample, sequenced in a study of cytotoxic CD8 clonotypes in ibrutinib-treated CLL. The method was immunoSEQ multiplex PCR; TCRdb's version includes in-frame clones alone and lacks a portion of them. The sample lists about 160,000 clones; more than 70% were seen once. Sample: PBMCs, taken at disease progression, from a patient treated with ibrutinib. These receptors all stem from a human donor with chronic lymphocytic leukemia. Each CDR3 is given with its conserved first and last residue. Only some rows state a clone size, as once, few, many or a class for expanded clones.

clone size: few; J gene: TRBJ1-1; V gene: TRBV5-5; CDR3 protein: CASSPLWPVNTEAFF
clone size: .; J gene: TRBJ2-7; V gene: TRBV7-8; CDR3 protein: CASSFTRQPGTSGRYEQYF
clone size: .; J gene: TRBJ2-7; V gene: TRBV30; CDR3 protein: CAWSVRGNFYEQYF
clone size: .; J gene: TRBJ2-1; V gene: TRBV27; CDR3 protein: CASGYLAGSYNEQFF
clone size: .; J gene: TRBJ2-7; V gene: TRBV5-1; CDR3 protein: CASSLGAEYEQYF
clone size: .; J gene: TRBJ1-2; V gene: TRBV28; CDR3 protein: CASSLLPPKTSNYGYTF
clone size: .; J gene: TRBJ2-7; V gene: TRBV27; CDR3 protein: CASSSGQGAYEQYF
clone size: once; J gene: TRBJ2-1; V gene: TRBV7-6; CDR3 protein: CASSLDWRGEQFF
clone size: .; J gene: TRBJ2-7; V gene: TRBV6-1; CDR3 protein: CASSDPGTRGYEQYF
clone size: once; J gene: TRBJ2-2; V gene: TRBV9; CDR3 protein: CASSVVVGGTGELFF
clone size: once; J gene: TRBJ2-1; V gene: TRBV27; CDR3 protein: CASSLTTGTSGIKEQFF
clone size: .; J gene: TRBJ1-5; V gene: TRBV19; CDR3 protein: CASSILGTGSNQPQHF
clone size: .; J gene: TRBJ1-1; V gene: TRBV28; CDR3 protein: CASSQIVGRTNTEAFF
clone size: .; J gene: TRBJ2-4; V gene: TRBV13; CDR3 protein: CASSFAGGVRNIQYF
clone size: .; J gene: TRBJ2-7; V gene: TRBV25-1; CDR3 protein: CASNYRDRPYEQYF
clone size: .; J gene: TRBJ2-5; V gene: TRBV7-6; CDR3 protein: CASSLTPPGRRETQYF
clone size: .; J gene: TRBJ2-5; V gene: TRBV7-2; CDR3 protein: CASSFQPAGALHLQETQYF
clone size: .; J gene: TRBJ2-3; V gene: TRBV10-3; CDR3 protein: CAISDYLAGEDTQYF
clone size: .; J gene: TRBJ2-7; V gene: TRBV5-4; CDR3 protein: CASSFRTGGYEQYF
clone size: .; J gene: TRBJ2-1; V gene: TRBV19; CDR3 protein: CASSIKGRSYNEQFF
clone size: .; J gene: TRBJ1-2; V gene: TRBV5-6; CDR3 protein: CASSLMTGATSYGYTF
clone size: few; J gene: TRBJ1-1; V gene: TRBV5-1; CDR3 protein: CASSLDFSPRVKEAFF
clone size: .; J gene: TRBJ1-2; V gene: TRBV4-2; CDR3 protein: CASSQGAYGYTF
clone size: .; J gene: TRBJ2-1; V gene: TRBV19; CDR3 protein: CASHGRGAYNEQFF
clone size: .; J gene: TRBJ1-1; V gene: TRBV19; CDR3 protein: CASSIFSAFF
clone size: .; J gene: TRBJ2-7; V gene: TRBV30; CDR3 protein: CAWSVKGEQYF
clone size: .; J gene: TRBJ2-1; V gene: TRBV4-1; CDR3 protein: CASSQGPGQVNNEQFF
clone size: .; J gene: TRBJ2-1; V gene: TRBV2; CDR3 protein: CASSDMDLTSGLQQFF
clone size: .; J gene: TRBJ2-7; V gene: TRBV4-1; CDR3 protein: CASSHGGLGLAGGYEQYF
clone size: .; J gene: TRBJ1-2; V gene: TRBV6-1; CDR3 protein: CASSEGPNYGYTF
clone size: .; J gene: TRBJ1-3; V gene: TRBV5-1; CDR3 protein: CASSLGRSSGNTIYF
clone size: .; J gene: TRBJ1-5; V gene: TRBV5-1; CDR3 protein: CASSLEGQGQPQHF
clone size: .; J gene: TRBJ1-2; V gene: TRBV19; CDR3 protein: CASSPPGGRMNGYTF
clone size: .; J gene: TRBJ1-2; V gene: TRBV11-2; CDR3 protein: CASSLDRLGGTYGYTF
clone size: .; J gene: TRBJ2-1; V gene: TRBV6-1; CDR3 protein: CASSPRDYLNEQFF
clone size: .; J gene: TRBJ2-3; V gene: TRBV27; CDR3 protein: CASSFGQTRLAGDTDTQYF
clone size: .; J gene: TRBJ2-3; V gene: TRBV12-2; CDR3 protein: CASRLGGFVGRGTDTQYF
clone size: .; J gene: TRBJ1-1; V gene: TRBV5-1; CDR3 protein: CASSLVGVGRGNTEAFF
clone size: .; J gene: TRBJ2-1; V gene: TRBV18; CDR3 protein: CASSPDRGLSNEQFF
clone size: .; J gene: TRBJ2-7; V gene: TRBV9; CDR3 protein: CASSRGTSRYEQYF
clone size: .; J gene: TRBJ2-1; V gene: TRBV29-1; CDR3 protein: CSVTGTRGLTNEQFF
clone size: once; J gene: TRBJ2-7; V gene: TRBV6-5; CDR3 protein: CASSYSLTSGGRYF
clone size: .; J gene: TRBJ2-1; V gene: TRBV18; CDR3 protein: CASSPRLGEDEQFF
clone size: once; J gene: TRBJ1-3; V gene: TRBV30; CDR3 protein: CAWSVPGDVGNTIYF
clone size: .; J gene: TRBJ2-7; V gene: TRBV5-4; CDR3 protein: CASSSFESSYEQYF
clone size: .; J gene: TRBJ2-5; V gene: TRBV29-1; CDR3 protein: CSVEAGGRAVGTQYF
clone size: .; J gene: TRBJ2-5; V gene: TRBV7-2; CDR3 protein: CASSLAGEQGHPQMTQYF
clone size: .; J gene: TRBJ2-3; V gene: TRBV28; CDR3 protein: CASSRLQGVDTQYF
clone size: .; J gene: TRBJ1-1; V gene: TRBV5-4; CDR3 protein: CASSFFLGLSNTEAFF